Sequencing of this T cell receptor beta chain was carried out in a study of T cell clones after liver transplantation. Study-level findings and limits: Conclusions were preliminary, with small, heterogeneous patient groups.

A remark on this clone: Its specificity is not known.

The assay was immunoSEQ multiplex PCR, and TCRdb's table has in-frame clones only and misses some. The table shows 4,500 to 6,500 clones, with 31% occurring only once. This CDR3 spans 15 amino acids. V lost 1 base and J lost 2, with 11 bases in between. The germline CDR1 and CDR2 sequences are SGHTA and FQGNSA. TCRbeta sequences of proliferating CFSE-low MLR cells were labeled alloreactive. Pre-transplant recipient cells responded to graft donor PBMCs, splenocytes, lymph-node cells, or third-party PBMCs. Sequencing was done on a sample of CD4+ T cells from cultured PBMCs. The sequence came from a human patient who received a liver transplant. Some of the T cells might come from the graft donor. The chain has TRBV7-2 and TRBJ1-2; TRBD1 is a possible D gene (6 bases). The CDR3 region is CASSLGQGWNYGYTF. The CDR3 bases are TGTGCCAGCAGCTTAGGGCAGGGGTGGAACTATGGCTACACCTTC.